This T cell receptor beta chain was documented in a study of blood T cell repertoires in COVID-19. Study at large: Spain, Italy and the United States supplied samples that represented acute and convalescent COVID-19. The analysed material was cDNA or gDNA that came from T cells, B-cell-depleted T cells, or PBMCs.

Patients of the Seattle cohort, enrolled during active infection, were followed longitudinally. Germline CDR1 LNHDA, CDR2 SQIVND (reference sequence). The CDR3 sequence is 14 residues long. V lost 6 bases and J lost 8, with 14 bases in between. Original processing notes: For nucleated cells, counts were estimated from reference gene primer amplification. Sequenced by immunoSEQ multiplex PCR; TCRdb stores in-frame clones only, minus some. V, J and clone size are taken as reported in that table, and D and trimming were inferred from the DNA itself. This table holds more than 200,000 clones, about 88% found once.

This receptor was obtained from a woman aged 50 to 60 with COVID-19, enrolled during active disease. This chain connects TRBV19 to TRBJ1-6; D possibly corresponds to TRBD1 (6 bases). Sequenced sample: peripheral blood. The CDR3: CASSIAGGHSPLHF. CDR3 in DNA: TGTGCCAGTAGCATCGCCGGGGGGCATTCACCCCTCCACTTT.